These 25 T cell receptor beta chains came from one sample sequenced in a study of OX40 agonist ivuxolimab in advanced cancers. Sequenced by immunoSEQ multiplex PCR; TCRdb stores in-frame clones only, minus some. The data contain over 75,000 clones, 90% of them seen just once; the ten biggest clones take up 1.5% to 2%. Sample: CD4+ or CD8+ T cells sorted from blood, taken in a trial of the OX40 agonist ivuxolimab. The receptors were sampled from an adult with an advanced solid tumor such as melanoma, head and neck, liver or kidney cancer.

V is TRBV5-4 and J is TRBJ1-1; unclear D gene. This CDR3 region has 14 residues. Trimming stripped 3 bases from V and 0 bases from J, with 9 bases between. Looked up from germline, CDR1 is SGHNT and CDR2 is YYREEE (reference sequence). CDR3 DNA sequence: TGTGCCAGCAGCTCGGACGGATTGAACACTGAAGCTTTCTTT. Translating it yields CASSSDGLNTEAFF.

The chain employs TRBV4-3 and TRBJ2-5; the match to TRBD2 covers 8 bases. The CDR3 contains 16 residues. Germline V gene lookup returns CDR1 LGHNA and CDR2 YSLEER. J gave up 1 base and V 0 bases, and 4 bases lay outside the gene matches. The CDR3 DNA reads as TGCGCCAGCAGCCAAGAAGGTCTAGCGGGCCAAGAGACCCAGTACTTC. The encoded protein is CASSQEGLAGQETQYF.

The V gene is TRBV5-1, the J gene TRBJ1-3, with D unresolved. Trimming took 0 bases from V and 0 from J, leaving 7 bases between them. The CDR3 covers 15 residues. Germline loops: CDR1 SGHRS, CDR2 YFSETQ. CDR3 protein: CASSLESSSGNTIYF. The CDR3 DNA follows: TGCGCCAGCAGCTTGGAATCGAGCTCTGGAAACACCATATATTTT.

The J gene is TRBJ2-1, the V gene TRBV7-3; TRBD1 or TRBD2 may be the D gene (7 bases each). CDR3 size: 15 residues. Between the trimmed V and J ends, which lost 6 bases and 6 bases, there was a span of 18 bases. Germline lookup yields CDR1 SGHTA and CDR2 FQGTGA. This chain's CDR3 is CASSPGTAGPNEQFF. As DNA, the CDR3 is TGTGCCAGCAGTCCGGGGACAGCGGGGCCCAATGAGCAGTTCTTC.

V usage is TRBV6-1 and J usage is TRBJ1-1; D call uncertain. Germline V gene sequence: CDR1 MNHNS, CDR2 SASEGT. The V end lost 2 bases, the J end lost 1 base, and 11 bases lay between the germline ends. This CDR3 contains 15 residues. The CDR3 sequence is CASSEIRAGNTEAFF. The CDR3 DNA is TGTGCCAGCAGTGAAATCCGGGCAGGGAACACTGAAGCTTTCTTT.

The chain carries TRBV6-6 and TRBJ2-3; tentatively, D is TRBD2 (6 bases). The CDR3 spans 15 residues. V dropped 2 bases and J dropped 5 bases, with 14 bases sitting between them. Germline-derived CDR1 and CDR2 are MNHNY and SVGAGI (reference sequence). For the CDR3, the DNA is TGTGCCAGCAGTTACCCTAAATCTAGCGAAGATACGCAGTATTTT. This encodes CASSYPKSSEDTQYF.

V is TRBV11-2 and J is TRBJ2-1; 12 bases map to TRBD2. The CDR3 spans 15 residues. Trimming removed 6 bases from V and 10 bases from J; junction bases left unmatched: 10. Germline V lookup: CDR1 SGHAT, CDR2 FQNNGV. Here the CDR3 DNA reads TGTGCCAGCAGAAGGTCGGGGACTAGCGGGCCCGAGCAGTTCTTC. This sequence encodes CASRRSGTSGPEQFF.

The chain joins TRBV28 to TRBJ2-1; 13 nucleotides agree with TRBD2. Per germline, CDR1 MDHEN and CDR2 SYDVKM. This CDR3 has 17 amino acids. V shed 1 base and J 3 bases; nucleotides not matched to a gene: 3. The CDR3 is CASSLSGLAGLYNEQFF. CDR3 sequence (DNA): TGTGCCAGCAGTTTATCGGGACTAGCGGGACTCTACAATGAGCAGTTCTTC.

Turning to this clone: Within the sample, other DNA sequences also encode this same CDR3. The chain carries TRBV18 and TRBJ2-1; D is possibly TRBD1 (5 bases). V was cut by 3 bases and J by 4 bases, with 7 bases left in between. Germline V CDR1 and CDR2: KGHSH, LQKENI. This CDR3 region has 13 residues. The CDR3 region has the DNA TGTGCCAGCTCACCGCAGGGATACAATGAGCAGTTCTTC. Translated, it gives CASSPQGYNEQFF.

The V call is TRBV18, the J call TRBJ1-4; D gene unclear. This CDR3 is built from 13 residues. Germline V gene sequence: CDR1 KGHSH, CDR2 LQKENI. Trimming left V 5 bases short and J 4 bases short, with 8 bases between. The CDR3 loop reads CASSFRSNEKLFF. CDR3 sequence (DNA): TGTGCCAGCTCATTCAGGAGTAATGAAAAACTGTTTTTT.

The CDR3 DNA is TGTGCCAGCAGCGTTTACGCGTCAGACTACGAGCAGTACTTC. Translation: CASSVYASDYEQYF. The rearrangement joins TRBV9 to TRBJ2-7; the D is unclear. This CDR3 has 14 amino acids. Germline CDR1 is SGDLS and CDR2 is YYNGEE. Between the trimmed V and J ends, which lost 2 bases and 3 bases, there was a span of 12 bases.

CDR3 bases: TGTGCCAGCAGCCCAAGGTCCGGGACAGGGGCTGACGAGCAGTACTTC. Translated: CASSPRSGTGADEQYF. The chain combines TRBV4-2 with TRBJ2-7; the match to TRBD1 covers 10 bases. The ends lost 4 bases at V and 5 bases at J; junction bases unmatched: 11. The CDR3 spans 16 residues. Germline loops: CDR1 LGHNA, CDR2 YNFKEQ.

In DNA, the CDR3 is TGTGCCTGGAGTGTACTACTCGGGAGGGCCGAGCAGTACTTC. Translation gives CAWSVLLGRAEQYF. This sequence joins TRBV30 and TRBJ2-7, with 8 bases matching TRBD2. Germline CDR1 GTSNPN, CDR2 SVGIG (reference sequence). The CDR3 contains 14 residues. The junction had 7 bases not matched to a gene; V was cut back by 0 bases and J by 6 bases.

This sequence joins TRBV28 and TRBJ2-7; D perhaps matches TRBD1 (6 bases). The germline gives CDR1 MDHEN, CDR2 SYDVKM. The V end was cut by 8 bases, the J end by 0 bases, with 20 bases between. The CDR3 spans 16 residues. In DNA form, the CDR3 reads TGTGCCAGCCGTGCCGCAGGACAGATAAGCTCCTACGAGCAGTACTTC. It is translated as CASRAAGQISSYEQYF.

This sequence joins TRBV21-1 and TRBJ1-1. TRBV21-1 counts as a pseudogene. CDR3 length: 17 residues. CDR3 coding DNA: TGTGCCAGCAGCAAAGTAGGAGGGGCGGGATGGAACACTGAAGCTTTCTTT. This translates into CASSKVGGAGWNTEAFF.

The V call is TRBV30, the J call TRBJ2-5, with 8 bases that match TRBD2. The germline CDR1 and CDR2 sequences are GTSNPN and SVGIG (reference sequence). The V gene end was trimmed by 2 bases and the J gene end by 2 bases; junction bases not matched to a gene: 16. This CDR3 region has 18 residues. The CDR3 DNA reads as TGTGCCTGGAGTCCATCACTGAGGGGAGCGGGGGCGCAAGAGACCCAGTACTTC. It is translated as CAWSPSLRGAGAQETQYF.

The chain recombines TRBV6-1 with TRBJ2-3; perhaps TRBD1 as D (5 bases). V was shortened by 6 bases and J by 1 base, with 11 bases between the two germline ends. Germline V gene lookup returns CDR1 MNHNS and CDR2 SASEGT. The CDR3 is 14 residues long. CDR3 loop: CASSPGLRTDTQYF. The CDR3, as DNA: TGTGCCAGCAGCCCAGGGTTACGCACAGATACGCAGTATTTT.

This clone was seen just once. The chain joins TRBV27 to TRBJ2-5; weak D call: TRBD2 (5 bases). The CDR3 length is 13 residues. Trimming removed 2 bases from V and 5 bases from J, with 9 bases in between. In germline, CDR1 is MNHEY, CDR2 SMNVEV (reference sequence). The CDR3 bases are TGTGCCAGCAGTTTAGGACCGGGGGAGACCCAGTACTTC. This sequence encodes CASSLGPGETQYF.

The chain couples TRBV5-1 to TRBJ2-7, with a weak D call TRBD1 (6 bases). V lost 0 bases to trimming and J lost 3 bases, with 7 bases between them. Germline CDR1 and CDR2: SGHRS and YFSETQ. This CDR3 has 13 amino acids. CDR3 sequence: CASSLVGGYEQYF. CDR3 nucleotide sequence: TGCGCCAGCAGCTTGGTAGGGGGCTACGAGCAGTACTTC.

This clone was recorded a few times. The chain joins TRBV7-9 to TRBJ1-2; D possibly corresponds to TRBD1 (6 bases). CDR3 length: 13 amino acids. The V gene lost 4 bases and the J gene lost 2 bases, with 8 bases spanning the gap. Per germline, CDR1 SEHNR and CDR2 FQNEAQ (reference sequence). The CDR3 here is CASSSDSNYGYTF. The CDR3 DNA follows: TGTGCCAGCAGCTCGGACAGCAACTATGGCTACACCTTC.

The chain uses TRBV28 and TRBJ1-2; D not resolved. The CDR3 consists of 16 residues. Germline CDR1 and CDR2: MDHEN and SYDVKM. Trimming shortened V by 1 base and J by 1 base, and 13 bases separated the two germline ends. The chain's CDR3 is CASSLFVESFNYGYTF. CDR3 nucleotide sequence: TGTGCCAGCAGTTTATTCGTAGAGTCCTTTAACTATGGCTACACCTTC.

This chain uses TRBV6-6 with TRBJ2-3, with TRBD2 as a possible D gene (6 bases). From germline, CDR1 is MNHNY and CDR2 SVGAGI (reference sequence). The CDR3 runs 14 residues. V was trimmed by 2 bases and J by 5 bases, leaving 11 bases between them. For the CDR3, the DNA is TGTGCCAGCAGTTACGGGCTAGCGATAGATACGCAGTATTTT. Amino acid sequence: CASSYGLAIDTQYF.

The chain is built from TRBV5-1 and TRBJ2-7, with 11 positions matching TRBD2. Germline assignment: CDR1 SGHRS and CDR2 YFSETQ. V lost 1 base, J lost 6 bases, and 9 bases stayed unmatched. This CDR3 comprises 16 residues. Here the CDR3 reads CASSLTSGSDPGEQYF. The CDR3 DNA is TGCGCCAGCAGCTTGACTAGCGGGAGTGATCCGGGCGAGCAGTACTTC.

The chain recombines TRBV18 with TRBJ1-1; D call uncertain. The V gene lost 2 bases and the J gene lost 1 base, with 11 bases spanning the gap. CDR3 length: 15 amino acids. Germline assignment: CDR1 KGHSH and CDR2 LQKENI. CDR3 sequence reads: CASSPILGSNTEAFF. The CDR3 bases are TGTGCCAGCTCACCAATATTAGGGTCGAACACTGAAGCTTTCTTT.

CDR3 sequence (DNA): TGTGCCAGCAGCCAAGATCAGACTAATGAAAAACTGTTTTTT. Translated, it gives CASSQDQTNEKLFF. The rearrangement uses TRBV4-2 and TRBJ1-4; D not certain. CDR1 and CDR2 (germline): LGHNA, YNFKEQ. V was clipped by 0 bases and J by 2 bases, with 4 bases between them. The length of the CDR3 is 14 residues.